This T cell receptor (beta chain) was found in a study of monozygotic twins with inflammatory bowel disease. Notes on this clonotype: The antigen remains unidentified.

TCRdb re-analyzed the 5' RACE reads; it lists each CDR3 protein once, without DNA. Across fewer than 550,000 distinct CDR3 sequences, the top ten clones capture under 3% of the sample. This CDR3 spans 11 amino acids. Study-wide findings and caveats: Backing was not found for a single strong signal or clonotype associated with IBD. Fewer shared clonotypes with others were found in IBD patients than in healthy twins, especially with disease activity. Some repertoire variability may stem from patients' differing immunosuppressive treatments.

The J gene is TRBJ2-2, the V gene TRBV12-3 or TRBV12-4. The sequence derives from a human donor with ulcerative colitis or Crohn's disease, or a healthy co-twin of an affected twin (not recorded which). Source material: blood. The CDR3 region is CASCRSGELFF.